The text below deals with one TCR beta chain. Method: immunoSEQ multiplex PCR; TCRdb's copy keeps in-frame clones and lacks some. The data hold tens of thousands of clones, with roughly 80% observed a single time. This entry comes from a study of T cell clones after liver transplantation. Study-level information: Timepoints were pre-transplant, pre-withdrawal, and after withdrawal was completed or failed.

V dropped 3 bases and J dropped 2 bases, with 16 bases sitting between them. The CDR3 runs to 16 residues. CDR1 is SGHRS and CDR2 is YFSETQ in the germline V gene. Here the sequenced sample was CD4+ T cells from blood, taken almost 47 months after liver transplant. The chain is built from TRBV5-1 and TRBJ2-3; the D is unclear. This clonotype was sampled from a human patient who received a liver transplant. Part of the T cell pool may stem from the graft donor. The CDR3 DNA follows: TGCGCCAGCAGCTCTGGAGCTCAGAGCAACACAGATACGCAGTATTTT. It yields the protein CASSSGAQSNTDTQYF.